This TCR beta chain was profiled in a study of cytomegalovirus exposure and HLA in healthy donors. PCR primers comprised 60 Vbeta and 13 Jbeta primers. Study processing details: Later analysis identified tens of millions of unique TCR beta chains, some 10 million shared. Measured with immunoSEQ multiplex PCR; TCRdb has only the in-frame clones, and not every one. That table supplies the V and J calls and clone size; D and trimming were determined from the DNA. The sample yields some 130,000 clones, around three quarters seen once. This TCR derives from a male donor in good health and CMV-seronegative. The sequencing input was PBMCs.

CDR3 DNA sequence: TGTGCCAGCACCGAGGACAGTAACTATGGCTACACCTTC. The encoded protein is CASTEDSNYGYTF. J is TRBJ1-2 and V is TRBV25-1; D perhaps matches TRBD1 (6 bases). This CDR3 is built from 13 residues. Germline CDR1 reads MGHDK; CDR2 reads SYGVNS. V was cut by 7 bases and J by 1 base, with 10 bases left in between.